These 10 T cell receptor beta chains came from one sample sequenced in a study of CD8 T cells in ankylosing spondylitis. TCRdb itself ran the 5' RACE reads through MiXCR, one entry per CDR3 protein. Of 250,000 to 350,000 distinct CDR3 sequences in the sample, around 19% are singletons; the top ten hold roughly 8%. Material for sequencing was blood, either unsorted or a sorted T cell fraction (not recorded which). These receptors all come from a male donor with ankylosing spondylitis or in good health (not recorded which).

This clonotype showed up just a few times. This chain uses TRBV20-1 with TRBJ1-5, with TRBD1 identical over 7 bases. This CDR3 is 13 amino acids long. The germline V gene encodes CDR1 DFQATT and CDR2 SNEGSKA (reference sequence). J lost 9 bases, V lost 5 bases, and 10 bases had no gene match. Here the CDR3 DNA reads TGCAGTGCTCGAGGGACAGTTCTAGGGCCCCAGCATTTT. It codes for CSARGTVLGPQHF.

This clonotype was seen a few times. The CDR3 DNA reads TGTGCCAGCAGCCGGGCCGGAGATACGCAGTATTTT. Its protein is CASSRAGDTQYF. The gene calls are TRBV7-2 and TRBJ2-3; the D is unclear. CDR3 length: 12 residues. Germline V lookup: CDR1 SGHTA, CDR2 FQGNSA. Deletions cut 5 bases from V and 5 bases from J, with 8 bases between.

The rearrangement links TRBV5-1 to TRBJ2-5; 9 bases agree with TRBD2. Germline loops: CDR1 SGHRS, CDR2 YFSETQ. CDR3 length: 15 residues. The ends lost 4 bases at V and 2 bases at J; junction bases unmatched: 6. The CDR3 DNA reads as TGCGCCAGCAGCCTAACTAGCGGGCCTCAAGAGACCCAGTACTTC. Protein product: CASSLTSGPQETQYF.

This clonotype occurred many times. The chain joins TRBV15 to TRBJ2-3, with 11 bases identical to TRBD2. In germline, CDR1 is LNHNV, CDR2 YYDKDF (reference sequence). This CDR3 region has 18 residues. V lost 4 bases and J lost 1; bases outside the gene matches: 10. CDR3 in amino acids: CATSTGLAGPRGTDTQYF. Here the CDR3 DNA reads TGTGCCACCAGCACCGGACTAGCGGGCCCTAGAGGCACAGATACGCAGTATTTT.

The genes are TRBV27 and TRBJ1-6, with 12 bases aligning to TRBD1. Germline values: CDR1 MNHEY, CDR2 SMNVEV (reference sequence). The CDR3 runs 15 residues. V dropped 6 bases and J dropped 8; count of bases not matched to a gene: 5. The CDR3 DNA reads as TGTGCCAGCAGGCCGGGACAGGGGGCTTATTCACCCCTCCACTTT. Its protein is CASRPGQGAYSPLHF.

This clonotype was seen a handful of times. This chain connects TRBV12-3 or TRBV12-4 to TRBJ2-6, with 7 positions matching TRBD1. Trimming at V came to 4 bases and at J to 0 bases, leaving 9 bases not matched to a gene. This CDR3 contains 18 residues. The CDR3 coding sequence is TGTGCCAGCAGTTCCGCCTGGGGACAGAACTCTGGGGCCAACGTCCTGACTTTC. This encodes CASSSAWGQNSGANVLTF.

This clonotype was picked up many times. The CDR3 is CASSWAGGANNEQFF. Here the CDR3 DNA reads TGCGCCAGCAGCTGGGCGGGGGGCGCAAACAATGAGCAGTTCTTC. This chain connects TRBV5-1 to TRBJ2-1, with 8 bases lining up with TRBD2. The CDR3 is made up of 15 amino acids. V was pared by 3 bases and J by 5 bases, with 7 bases of the junction left unmatched. CDR1 and CDR2 (germline): SGHRS, YFSETQ. The full variable domain, completed using reference TRBV5-1 and TRBJ2-1, is KAGVTQTPRYLIKTRGQQVTLSCSPISGHRSVSWYQQTPGQGLQFLFEYFSETQRNKGNFPGRFSGRQFSNSRSEMNVSTLELGDSALYLCASSWAGGANNEQFFGPGTRLTVL.

This clonotype has a handful of counts. In DNA form, the CDR3 reads TGCAGTGCTAGAGGGGGGACTAGCGGATCCTACGAGCAGTACGTC. This gives the protein CSARGGTSGSYEQYV. This chain links TRBV20-1 with TRBJ2-7; TRBD2 aligns across 11 bases. CDR3 size: 15 residues. The germline V gene encodes CDR1 DFQATT and CDR2 SNEGSKA (reference sequence). V lost 1 base, J lost 1 base, and 3 bases stayed unmatched.

The CDR3 DNA reads TGTGCCAGCAGCCAAGGGGACAGGAGGGGCTCGTCCGAAGCTTTCTTT. It translates to CASSQGDRRGSSEAFF. The chain links TRBV3-1 to TRBJ1-1; 8 nucleotides line up with TRBD1. V lost 1 base to trimming and J lost 8 bases; unmatched junction nucleotides: 12. The CDR3 length is 16 residues. CDR1 and CDR2 (germline): LGHDT, YNNKEL (reference sequence).

This chain joins TRBV27 and TRBJ1-1, with a possible D match to TRBD1 (5 bases). The V end lost 3 bases, the J end lost 6 bases, and 17 bases lay between the germline ends. The CDR3 is 15 residues long. Germline V gene lookup returns CDR1 MNHEY and CDR2 SMNVEV (reference sequence). The CDR3 is CASSFSRGVLAEAFF. CDR3 nucleotides: TGTGCCAGCAGTTTTTCTAGGGGAGTCTTGGCTGAAGCTTTCTTT.